This T cell receptor (beta chain) came from a study of blood T cell repertoires in COVID-19. Adults between roughly 18 and 89 years of age took part from about two dozen US areas. Participant-given clinical history determined each cohort assignment. The study counted Cohort 3 donors as recovered given two negative PCRs, clearance, or symptom resolution. This CDR3 is 15 amino acids long. With V trimmed by 0 bases and J by 7 bases, 5 bases remained unmatched. Germline CDR1 KGHSH, CDR2 LQKENI. Under the authors' procedure: Estimated nucleated cell counts came from reference gene primer amplification. Libraries were prepared by immunoSEQ multiplex PCR; TCRdb keeps only in-frame clonotypes and omits some of them. V, J and clone size are taken as reported in that table, and D and trimming were inferred from the DNA itself. This table holds over 250,000 clones, about 87% found once.

The sequence came from a woman aged 18 to 35 who had recovered from COVID-19. The gene calls are TRBV18 and TRBJ2-1; 8 bases line up with TRBD2. Specimen: PBMCs or T cells enriched from blood (not recorded which). The CDR3, as DNA: TGTGCCAGCTCACCACCCGGCAGCGGGGGAAATGAGCAGTTCTTC. Its protein product is CASSPPGSGGNEQFF.